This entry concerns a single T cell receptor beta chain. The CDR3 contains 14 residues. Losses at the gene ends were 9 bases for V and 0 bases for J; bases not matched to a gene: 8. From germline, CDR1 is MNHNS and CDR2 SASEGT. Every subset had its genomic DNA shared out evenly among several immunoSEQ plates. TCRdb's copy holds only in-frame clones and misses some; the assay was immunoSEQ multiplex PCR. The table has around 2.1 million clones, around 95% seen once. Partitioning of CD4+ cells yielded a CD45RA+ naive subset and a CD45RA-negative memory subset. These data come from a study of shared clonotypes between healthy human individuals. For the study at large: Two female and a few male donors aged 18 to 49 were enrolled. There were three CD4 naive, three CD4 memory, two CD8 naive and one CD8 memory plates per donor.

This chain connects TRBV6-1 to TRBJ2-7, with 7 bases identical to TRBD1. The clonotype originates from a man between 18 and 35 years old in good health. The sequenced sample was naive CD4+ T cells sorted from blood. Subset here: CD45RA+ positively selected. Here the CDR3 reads CASNSRDSSYEQYF. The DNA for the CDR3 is TGTGCCAGTAATAGCCGGGACAGCTCCTACGAGCAGTACTTC.